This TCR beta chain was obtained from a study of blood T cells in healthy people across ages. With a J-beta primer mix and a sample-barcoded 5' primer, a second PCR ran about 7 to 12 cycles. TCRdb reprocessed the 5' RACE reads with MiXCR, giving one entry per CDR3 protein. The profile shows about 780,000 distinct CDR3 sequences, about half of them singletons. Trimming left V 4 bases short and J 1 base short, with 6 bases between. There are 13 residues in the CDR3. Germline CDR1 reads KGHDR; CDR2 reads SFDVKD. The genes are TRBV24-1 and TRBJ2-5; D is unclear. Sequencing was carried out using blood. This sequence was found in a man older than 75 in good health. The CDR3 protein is CATSESSQETQYF. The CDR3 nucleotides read TGTGCCACCAGTGAAAGCAGCCAAGAGACCCAGTACTTC.